Shown below are 29 T cell receptor beta chains from a single sample sequenced in a study of T-cell reconstitution after alpha-beta-depleted transplantation in children. TCRbeta library construction was performed incorporating unique molecular identifiers. TCRdb independently ran MiXCR on the PCR reads; one entry per CDR3 protein. The data contain some 300,000 distinct CDR3 sequences, over 9.5% of them singletons. The source material was PBMCs, sampled before TCRalphabeta/CD19-depleted stem cell transplant. Source of these receptors: a boy under three years old with acute myeloid leukemia, due to receive a stem cell transplant.

In this sample, this clonotype turned up many times. The V call is TRBV7-9, the J call TRBJ2-1, with a tentative D call TRBD2 (5 bases). CDR1 is SEHNR and CDR2 is FQNEAQ in the germline V gene (reference sequence). This CDR3 spans 16 amino acids. Trimming cost V 5 bases and J 0 bases, with 14 bases left between them. CDR3 in DNA: TGTGCCAGCAGCCCCCCGGACTCCAGCTCCTACAATGAGCAGTTCTTC. As protein: CASSPPDSSSYNEQFF.

This clonotype was seen ten or more times. The rearrangement links TRBV6-5 to TRBJ2-1, with TRBD2 as a possible D gene (5 bases). The CDR3 is made up of 13 amino acids. Trimming shortened V by 2 bases and J by 8 bases, and 10 bases separated the two germline ends. Per the germline V gene, CDR1 is MNHEY and CDR2 is SVGAGI. The CDR3 sequence is CASSYERDDEQFF. In DNA, the CDR3 is TGTGCCAGCAGTTACGAGAGGGATGATGAGCAGTTCTTC.

This clonotype was found many times. The chain links TRBV20-1 to TRBJ2-7; D is uncertain. The CDR3 totals 15 residues. Germline assignment: CDR1 DFQATT and CDR2 SNEGSKA (reference sequence). Between the trimmed V and J ends, which lost 3 bases and 0 bases, there was a span of 15 bases. CDR3 loop: CSASSPGVLSYEQYF. CDR3 DNA sequence: TGCAGTGCTAGCTCCCCTGGGGTTCTCTCCTACGAGCAGTACTTC.

This clonotype was seen at least ten times. This chain links TRBV20-1 with TRBJ2-7; 10 nucleotides agree with TRBD2. There are 13 residues in the CDR3. The junction had 2 bases not matched to a gene; V was cut back by 3 bases and J by 3 bases. Germline loops: CDR1 DFQATT, CDR2 SNEGSKA (reference sequence). The CDR3 region has the DNA TGCAGTGCTAGTAGCGGGGGGCTCTACGAGCAGTACTTC. Its protein is CSASSGGLYEQYF.

This clonotype was seen repeatedly, ten times or more. J is TRBJ1-6 and V is TRBV20-1, with 9 bases lining up with TRBD1. CDR3 size: 13 residues. Germline V lookup: CDR1 DFQATT, CDR2 SNEGSKA (reference sequence). With V trimmed by 5 bases and J by 6 bases, 2 bases remained unmatched. CDR3 coding DNA: TGCAGTGCTCCGGACAGGGGTAATTCACCCCTCCACTTT. Protein sequence: CSAPDRGNSPLHF.

Concerning this clonotype: The junction does not match germline at one end; this may be a read error. V gene TRBV20-1 combines with J gene TRBJ2-2; 12 nucleotides agree with TRBD2. CDR1 DFQATT and CDR2 SNEGSKA come from the germline V gene (reference sequence). This CDR3 has 18 residues. CDR3 sequence (DNA): TGCTGTGCTAGAGACCCACGGACTAGCGGGAAGAACACCGGGGAGCTGTTTTTT. Residues: CCARDPRTSGKNTGELFF.

This clonotype was detected a few times. The V call is TRBV5-1, the J call TRBJ2-6; no definite D call. Trimming shortened V by 0 bases and J by 1 base, and 11 bases separated the two germline ends. This CDR3 is built from 17 residues. Looked up from germline, CDR1 is SGHRS and CDR2 is YFSETQ. The chain's CDR3 is CASSLVSRVSGANVLTF. The DNA for the CDR3 is TGCGCCAGCAGCTTGGTCAGCAGAGTTTCTGGGGCCAACGTCCTGACTTTC.

There are many counts of this clonotype. The chain has TRBV29-1 and TRBJ1-1; 8 bases match TRBD1. The V and J ends lost 7 bases and 1 base, in that order; junction bases with no gene match: 11. Germline loops: CDR1 SQVTM, CDR2 ANQGSEA. There are 15 residues in the CDR3. CDR3 nucleotide sequence: TGCAGCGCTAAGGCGGACAGGGTGGCGAACACTGAAGCTTTCTTT. Its protein product is CSAKADRVANTEAFF.

This clonotype was seen repeatedly, ten times or more. DNA for the CDR3: TGCGCCAGCAGCCAAGAAGCAGAGTTTGAAGCTTTCTTT. The encoded protein is CASSQEAEFEAFF. The rearrangement uses TRBV4-3 and TRBJ1-1; D is ambiguous. The V end was cut by 0 bases, the J end by 7 bases, with 9 bases between. This CDR3 has 13 residues. In germline, CDR1 is LGHNA, CDR2 YSLEER.

The genes are TRBV6-5 and TRBJ2-1; 11 nucleotides align to TRBD1. Per the germline V gene, CDR1 is MNHEY and CDR2 is SVGAGI. The CDR3 has 16 residues. J gave up 3 bases and V 2 bases, and 3 bases lay outside the gene matches. For the CDR3, the DNA is TGTGCCAGCAGTTACGAGGGGACAGGGGGCTACAATGAGCAGTTCTTC. It translates to CASSYEGTGGYNEQFF.

This clonotype was seen ten or more times. The chain combines TRBV10-3 with TRBJ1-1; no firm D call. Germline V gives CDR1 ENHRY, CDR2 SYGVKD. Trimming cost V 3 bases and J 4 bases, with 12 bases left between them. The CDR3 sequence is 14 residues long. The CDR3 coding sequence is TGTGCCATCAGTGACTTCAAAATGGGCACTGAAGCTTTCTTT. Translated: CAISDFKMGTEAFF.

This clonotype occurred many times. The rearrangement uses TRBV12-3 or TRBV12-4 and TRBJ2-7; 10 bases map to TRBD1. J gave up 6 bases and V 8 bases, and 13 bases lay outside the gene matches. This CDR3 region has 15 residues. CDR3 protein: CASGISGTGAGEQYF. The CDR3, as DNA: TGTGCCAGCGGGATTTCCGGGACAGGGGCTGGCGAGCAGTACTTC.

This clonotype was seen a handful of times. This CDR3 is CSALARDRVGRSPLHF. Here the CDR3 DNA reads TGCAGTGCTTTGGCGCGGGACAGGGTTGGAAGGTCACCCCTCCACTTT. The chain carries TRBV20-1 and TRBJ1-6; 9 bases agree with TRBD1. The CDR3 is 16 amino acids. J gave up 10 bases and V 5 bases, and 15 bases lay outside the gene matches. Germline values: CDR1 DFQATT, CDR2 SNEGSKA (reference sequence).

This clonotype was detected many times. This chain connects TRBV15 to TRBJ2-2; 8 bases align to TRBD1. CDR1 is LNHNV, CDR2 YYDKDF, per germline (reference sequence). Trimming took 5 bases from V and 6 from J; bases not matched to a gene: 2. The CDR3 spans 13 residues. This CDR3 reads CATSRRGPGELFF. The CDR3 DNA follows: TGTGCCACCAGCCGCAGGGGGCCCGGGGAGCTGTTTTTT. Full variable domain (remainder filled in from reference TRBV15 and TRBJ2-2): DAMVIQNPRYQVTQFGKPVTLSCSQTLNHNVMYWYQQKSSQAPKLLFHYYDKDFNNEADTPDNFQSRRPNTSFCFLDIRSPGLGDTAMYLCATSRRGPGELFFGEGSRLTVL.

This clonotype came up a few times. This rearrangement joins TRBV9 to TRBJ2-5; D might be TRBD1 (6 bases). The germline CDR1 and CDR2 sequences are SGDLS and YYNGEE. The V and J ends lost 2 bases and 5 bases respectively, with 19 bases between them. This CDR3 has 16 residues. This chain's CDR3 is CASSVMAGDPRETQYF. In nucleotides, the CDR3 is TGTGCCAGCAGCGTTATGGCAGGGGACCCCCGGGAGACCCAGTACTTC. The full variable domain, rest sourced from reference TRBV9 and TRBJ2-5, is DSGVTQTPKHLITATGQRVTLRCSPRSGDLSVYWYQQSLDQGLQFLIQYYNGEERAKGNILERFSAQQFPDLHSELNLSSLELGDSALYFCASSVMAGDPRETQYFGPGTRLLVL.

This clonotype occurred many times. Possible read error: a much larger clone is one base away. V usage is TRBV7-2 and J usage is TRBJ1-1, with D possibly TRBD1 on 5 matching bases. There are 13 residues in the CDR3. The germline V gene has CDR1 SGHTA and CDR2 FQGNSA. The CDR3 DNA reads TGTGCCAGCAGCTTACGGGGGAACACTGAACCTTTCTTT. It is translated as CASSLRGNTEPFF. Full variable domain (remainder filled in from reference TRBV7-2 and TRBJ1-1): GAGVSQSPSNKVTEKGKDVELRCDPISGHTALYWYRQSLGQGLEFLIYFQGNSAPDKSGLPSDRFSAERTGGSVSTLTIQRTQQEDSAVYLCASSLRGNTEPFFGQGTRLTVV.

This clonotype was observed many times. This chain links TRBV7-3 with TRBJ2-2, with D unresolved. The CDR3 consists of 17 residues. Germline V lookup: CDR1 SGHTA, CDR2 FQGTGA. The V end was cut by 1 base, the J end by 1 base, with 13 bases between. CDR3 DNA: TGTGCCAGCAGCTTAATACCCCGACGGAGGAACACCGGGGAGCTGTTTTTT. This encodes CASSLIPRRRNTGELFF.

This clonotype was counted ten times or more. The genes are TRBV3-1 and TRBJ2-3, with 12 bases identical to TRBD2. Losses at the gene ends were 2 bases for V and 4 bases for J; bases not matched to a gene: 1. The CDR3 spans 15 residues. Germline CDR1 reads LGHDT; CDR2 reads YNNKEL (reference sequence). The CDR3 reads CASSQLAGGPDTQYF. The CDR3 DNA is TGTGCCAGCAGCCAACTAGCGGGGGGGCCAGATACGCAGTATTTT.

This clonotype was picked up a small number of times. The rearrangement links TRBV5-1 to TRBJ2-3; 9 bases match TRBD1. Germline CDR1 SGHRS, CDR2 YFSETQ. Germline trimming cut 0 bases from V and 5 bases from J; bases unmatched to any gene: 4. The CDR3 is 15 residues long. The CDR3 sequence is CASSLVSGQGDTQYF. The DNA for the CDR3 is TGCGCCAGCAGCTTGGTCTCGGGACAGGGAGATACGCAGTATTTT.

The rearrangement links TRBV4-3 to TRBJ1-6, with 8 bases fitting TRBD1. The V and J ends lost 4 bases and 6 bases, in that order; junction bases with no gene match: 5. Germline V gene data show CDR1 as LGHNA and CDR2 as YSLEER. The CDR3 length is 15 residues. The CDR3 DNA reads as TGCGCCAGCAGCCGAACGGACAGGGTTAATTCACCCCTCCACTTT. It specifies CASSRTDRVNSPLHF.

There are many counts of this clonotype. V usage is TRBV29-1 and J usage is TRBJ2-7, with D uncertain. Germline CDR1 is SQVTM and CDR2 is ANQGSEA. CDR3 length equals 12 residues. The V gene lost 6 bases and the J gene lost 5 bases, with 14 bases spanning the gap. The CDR3, as DNA: TGCAGCGTCCGGATACGAGCACACGAGCAGTACTTC. Translating gives CSVRIRAHEQYF.

This clonotype showed up many times. Because it lacks the conserved phenylalanine or tryptophan at the end, this CDR3 is likely a read error. Because the CDR3's place on the DNA is in doubt, the DNA is left out and the CDR3 is given as listed by TCRdb. The genes are TRBV7-2 and TRBJ2-1; TRBD2, the table's D call, was not compared with the DNA. The CDR3 region is 14 residues in length, termini included. Germline V gives CDR1 SGHTA, CDR2 FQGNSA. The chain's CDR3 is CASSLSGAGTSGSY.

This clonotype has ten or more counts. For the CDR3, the DNA is TGTGCCAGCAGCCCTCGGACAGGGACTGTACGGGAGACCCAGTACTTC. Residues: CASSPRTGTVRETQYF. The chain recombines TRBV7-9 with TRBJ2-5; 8 nucleotides agree with TRBD1. The V and J ends lost 5 bases and 5 bases, in that order; junction bases with no gene match: 13. Germline V gives CDR1 SEHNR, CDR2 FQNEAQ (reference sequence). The CDR3 extends over 16 amino acids.

This clonotype was found many times. The genes are TRBV20-1 and TRBJ1-5; D possibly corresponds to TRBD1 (5 bases). CDR1 and CDR2 (germline): DFQATT, SNEGSKA (reference sequence). Trimming cost V 6 bases and J 0 bases, with 12 bases left between them. The CDR3 covers 14 residues. The CDR3 DNA reads TGCAGTGCCAGGACACCTTATAGCAATCAGCCCCAGCATTTT. It translates to CSARTPYSNQPQHF.

Comment on this clonotype: This may stem from a read error, because a much larger clone lies one nucleotide away. J is TRBJ2-5 and V is TRBV5-1, with D possibly being TRBD1 (6 bases). CDR3 size: 12 residues. Germline V gene lookup returns CDR1 SGHRS and CDR2 YFSETQ. The CDR3 DNA reads as TGCGCCAGCGGCTTGGCAGGGGTGGCCCAGTACTTC. Protein product: CASGLAGVAQYF.

This clonotype turned up a few times. V usage is TRBV7-9 and J usage is TRBJ2-6; no definite D call. Trimming shortened V by 7 bases and J by 0 bases, and 7 bases separated the two germline ends. CDR1 is SEHNR and CDR2 is FQNEAQ in the germline V gene (reference sequence). This CDR3 has 14 amino acids. CDR3 residues: CASTGLSGANVLTF. DNA of the CDR3: TGTGCCAGCACGGGTCTCTCTGGGGCCAACGTCCTGACTTTC.

V usage is TRBV20-1 and J usage is TRBJ2-7; D ambiguous. V lost 6 bases and J 6 bases, leaving 18 bases between the germline ends. The CDR3 sequence is 13 residues long. The germline V gene has CDR1 DFQATT and CDR2 SNEGSKA (reference sequence). The CDR3 coding sequence is TGCAGTGCGTGGGATTCCATTTTCGGCGAGCAGTACTTC. It specifies CSAWDSIFGEQYF.

This clonotype occurred many times. The chain recombines TRBV7-8 with TRBJ1-1; D unclear. This CDR3 spans 14 amino acids. Germline-derived CDR1 and CDR2 are SGHVS and FQNEAQ. V lost 7 bases to trimming and J lost 1 base, with 13 bases between them. This chain's CDR3 is CASNRGRPNTEAFF. The CDR3 bases are TGTGCCAGCAACAGAGGACGGCCGAACACTGAAGCTTTCTTT.

This clonotype has a count of ten or more. V is TRBV14 and J is TRBJ1-2, with 11 bases that match TRBD1. With V trimmed by 3 bases and J by 4 bases, 4 bases remained unmatched. The length of the CDR3 is 15 residues. CDR1 and CDR2 (germline): SGHDN, FVKESK. In DNA form, the CDR3 reads TGTGCCAGCAGCCATTGGACAGGGGGCAGCTATGGCTACACCTTC. Its translation: CASSHWTGGSYGYTF.